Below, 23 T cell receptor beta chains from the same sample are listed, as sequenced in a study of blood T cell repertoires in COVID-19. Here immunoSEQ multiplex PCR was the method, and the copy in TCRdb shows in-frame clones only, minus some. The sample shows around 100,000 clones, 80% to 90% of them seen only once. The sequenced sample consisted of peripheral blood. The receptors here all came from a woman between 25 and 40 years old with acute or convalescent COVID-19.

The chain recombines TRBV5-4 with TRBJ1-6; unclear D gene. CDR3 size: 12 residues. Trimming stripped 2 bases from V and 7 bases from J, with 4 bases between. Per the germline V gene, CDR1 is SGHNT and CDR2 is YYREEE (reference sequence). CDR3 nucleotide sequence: TGTGCCAGCAGCTTCCCGAATTCACCCCTCCACTTT. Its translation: CASSFPNSPLHF.

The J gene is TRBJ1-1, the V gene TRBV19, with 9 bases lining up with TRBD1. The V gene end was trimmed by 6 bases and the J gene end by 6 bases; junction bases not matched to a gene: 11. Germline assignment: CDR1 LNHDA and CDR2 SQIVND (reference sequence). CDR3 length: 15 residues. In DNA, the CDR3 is TGTGCCAGTAGCCAACGGGGACAGGGTAAAGCTGAAGCTTTCTTT. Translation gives CASSQRGQGKAEAFF.

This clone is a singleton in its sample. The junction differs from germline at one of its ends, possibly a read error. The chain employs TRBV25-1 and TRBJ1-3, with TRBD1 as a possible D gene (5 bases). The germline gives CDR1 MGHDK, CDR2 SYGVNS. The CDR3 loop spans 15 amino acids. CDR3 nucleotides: TGTGCCAGCGGTGACAGCGGACGCTCTGGAAACACCATATATTTT. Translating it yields CASGDSGRSGNTIYF. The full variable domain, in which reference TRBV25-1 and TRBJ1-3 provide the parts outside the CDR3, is EADIYQTPRYLVIGTGKKITLECSQTMGHDKMYWYQQDPGMELHLIHYSYGVNSTEKGDLSSESTVSRIRTEHFPLTLESARPSHTSQYLCASGDSGRSGNTIYFGEGSWLTVV.

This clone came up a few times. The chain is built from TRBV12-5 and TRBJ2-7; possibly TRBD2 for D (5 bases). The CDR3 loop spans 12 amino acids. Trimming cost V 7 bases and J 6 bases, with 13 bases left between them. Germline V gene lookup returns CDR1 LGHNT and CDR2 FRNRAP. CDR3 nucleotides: TGTGCTAGTGCCACCAACGAGGGCGAGCAGTACTTC. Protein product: CASATNEGEQYF.

This chain's CDR3 is CASSQEGRGNSPLHF. CDR3 sequence (DNA): TGCGCCAGCAGCCAAGAAGGCCGGGGAAATTCACCCCTCCACTTT. This chain links TRBV4-1 with TRBJ1-6; D gene unclear. Germline assignment: CDR1 MGHRA and CDR2 YSYEKL. The CDR3 is 15 amino acids. V was trimmed by 0 bases and J by 7 bases, leaving 10 bases between them.

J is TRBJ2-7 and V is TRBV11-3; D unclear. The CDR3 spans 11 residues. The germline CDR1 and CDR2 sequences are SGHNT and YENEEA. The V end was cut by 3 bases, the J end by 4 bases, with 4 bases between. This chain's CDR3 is CASSFQYEQYF. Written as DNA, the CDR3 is TGTGCCAGCAGCTTTCAATACGAGCAGTACTTC.

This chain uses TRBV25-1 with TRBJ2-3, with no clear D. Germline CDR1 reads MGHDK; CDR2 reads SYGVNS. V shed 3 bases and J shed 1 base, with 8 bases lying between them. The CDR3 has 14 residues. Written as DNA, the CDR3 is TGTGCCAGCAGTGACAAGCGCCGCACAGATACGCAGTATTTT. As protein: CASSDKRRTDTQYF.

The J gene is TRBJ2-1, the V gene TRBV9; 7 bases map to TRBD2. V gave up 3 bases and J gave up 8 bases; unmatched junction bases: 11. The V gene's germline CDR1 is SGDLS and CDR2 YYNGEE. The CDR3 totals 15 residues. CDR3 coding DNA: TGTGCCAGCAGCGCCAGAGACCCGGGGAGGGATGAGCAGTTCTTC. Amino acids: CASSARDPGRDEQFF. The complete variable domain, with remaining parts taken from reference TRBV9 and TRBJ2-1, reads DSGVTQTPKHLITATGQRVTLRCSPRSGDLSVYWYQQSLDQGLQFLIQYYNGEERAKGNILERFSAQQFPDLHSELNLSSLELGDSALYFCASSARDPGRDEQFFGPGTRLTVL.

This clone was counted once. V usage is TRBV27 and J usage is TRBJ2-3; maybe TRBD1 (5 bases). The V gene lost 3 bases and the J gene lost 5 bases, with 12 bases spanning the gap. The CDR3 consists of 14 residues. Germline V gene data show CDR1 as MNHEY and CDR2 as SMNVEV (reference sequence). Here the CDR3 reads CASSFKGFVDTQYF. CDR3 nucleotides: TGTGCCAGCAGTTTTAAGGGGTTCGTAGATACGCAGTATTTT.

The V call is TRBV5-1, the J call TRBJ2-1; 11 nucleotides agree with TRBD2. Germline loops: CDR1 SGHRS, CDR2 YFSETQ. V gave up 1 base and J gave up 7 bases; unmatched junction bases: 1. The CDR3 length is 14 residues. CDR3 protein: CASSLTSGGNEQFF. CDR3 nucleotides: TGCGCCAGCAGCTTGACTAGCGGGGGAAATGAGCAGTTCTTC.

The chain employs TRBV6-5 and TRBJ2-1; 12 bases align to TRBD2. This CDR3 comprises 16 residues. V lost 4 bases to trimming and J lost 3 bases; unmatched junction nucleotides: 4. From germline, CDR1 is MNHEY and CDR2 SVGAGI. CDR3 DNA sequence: TGTGCCAGCAGTTTCACTAGCGGGGGGCACTACAATGAGCAGTTCTTC. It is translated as CASSFTSGGHYNEQFF.

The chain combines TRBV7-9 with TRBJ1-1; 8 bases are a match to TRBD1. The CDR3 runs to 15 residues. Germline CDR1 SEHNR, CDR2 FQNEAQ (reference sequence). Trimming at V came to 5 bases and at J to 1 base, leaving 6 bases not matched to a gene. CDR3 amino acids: CASSRWDRQNTEAFF. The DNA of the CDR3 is TGTGCCAGCAGCCGGTGGGACAGGCAGAACACTGAAGCTTTCTTT.

The CDR3 spells CASSLELRAGNTIYF. The CDR3 bases are TGTGCCAGCAGCTTGGAGTTGAGGGCTGGAAACACCATATATTTT. The chain combines TRBV5-6 with TRBJ1-3; D is undetermined. V shed 0 bases and J shed 2 bases, with 9 bases lying between them. Germline V gives CDR1 SGHDT, CDR2 YYEEEE. The CDR3 spans 15 residues.

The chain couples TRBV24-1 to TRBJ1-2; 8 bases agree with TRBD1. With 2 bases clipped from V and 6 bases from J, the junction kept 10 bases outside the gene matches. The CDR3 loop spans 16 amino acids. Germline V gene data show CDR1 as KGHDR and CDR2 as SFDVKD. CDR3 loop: CATSDSGQGHTNGYTF. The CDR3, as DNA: TGTGCCACCAGTGATTCTGGACAGGGCCACACTAATGGCTACACCTTC.

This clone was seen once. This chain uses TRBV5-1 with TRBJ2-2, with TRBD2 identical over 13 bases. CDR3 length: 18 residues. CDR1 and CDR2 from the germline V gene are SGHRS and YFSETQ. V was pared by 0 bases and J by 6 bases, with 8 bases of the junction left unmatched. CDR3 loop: CASSLAPGLAGDPGELFF. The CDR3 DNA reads TGCGCCAGCAGCTTGGCCCCCGGACTAGCGGGGGACCCCGGGGAGCTGTTTTTT.

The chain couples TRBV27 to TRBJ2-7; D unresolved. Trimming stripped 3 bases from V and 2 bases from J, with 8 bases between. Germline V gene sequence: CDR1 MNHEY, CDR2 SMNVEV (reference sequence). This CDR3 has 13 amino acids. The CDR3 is CASSLASPYEQYF. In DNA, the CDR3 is TGTGCCAGCAGTTTGGCCTCCCCCTACGAGCAGTACTTC.

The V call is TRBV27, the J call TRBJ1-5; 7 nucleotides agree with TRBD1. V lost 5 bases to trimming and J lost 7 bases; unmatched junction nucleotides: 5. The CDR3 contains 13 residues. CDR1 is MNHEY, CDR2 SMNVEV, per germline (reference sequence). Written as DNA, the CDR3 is TGTGCCAGCAGTCCCGACAGGGAACAGCCCCAGCATTTT. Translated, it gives CASSPDREQPQHF.

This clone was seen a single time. CDR3 amino acids: CASGPSGGAMEQFF. CDR3 bases: TGTGCCAGCGGACCTAGCGGGGGGGCCATGGAGCAGTTCTTC. The gene calls are TRBV6-5 and TRBJ2-1; 12 nucleotides align to TRBD2. V trimming: 8 bases; J trimming: 10 bases; junction bases outside the gene matches: 9. CDR3 length: 14 amino acids. In germline, CDR1 is MNHEY, CDR2 SVGAGI.

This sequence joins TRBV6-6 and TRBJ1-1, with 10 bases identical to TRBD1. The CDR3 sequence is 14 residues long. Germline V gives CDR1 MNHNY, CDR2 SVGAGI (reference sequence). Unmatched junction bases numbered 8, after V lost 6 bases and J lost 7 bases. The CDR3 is CASSPGQGQGEAFF. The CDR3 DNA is TGTGCCAGCAGCCCGGGACAGGGGCAGGGTGAAGCTTTCTTT.

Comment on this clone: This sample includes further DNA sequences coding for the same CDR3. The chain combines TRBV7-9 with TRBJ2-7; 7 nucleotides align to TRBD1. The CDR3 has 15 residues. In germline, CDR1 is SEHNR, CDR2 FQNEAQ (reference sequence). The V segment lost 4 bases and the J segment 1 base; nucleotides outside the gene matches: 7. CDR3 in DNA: TGTGCCAGCAGCTATGACAGGGTTGGGTCCTACGAGCAGTACTTC. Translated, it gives CASSYDRVGSYEQYF.

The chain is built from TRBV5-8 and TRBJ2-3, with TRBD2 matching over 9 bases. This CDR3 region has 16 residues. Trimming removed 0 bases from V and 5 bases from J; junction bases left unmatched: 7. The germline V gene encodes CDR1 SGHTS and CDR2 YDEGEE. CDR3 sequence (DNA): TGTGCCAGCAGCTTGGAGGCGGGGGGGCTCGGAGATACGCAGTATTTT. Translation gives CASSLEAGGLGDTQYF.

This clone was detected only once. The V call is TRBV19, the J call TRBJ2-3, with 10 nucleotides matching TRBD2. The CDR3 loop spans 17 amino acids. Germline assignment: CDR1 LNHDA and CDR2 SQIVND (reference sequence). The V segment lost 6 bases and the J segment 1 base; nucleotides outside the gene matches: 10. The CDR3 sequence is CASSGGSGGAGTDTQYF. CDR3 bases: TGTGCCAGTAGCGGAGGGAGCGGGGGGGCTGGCACAGATACGCAGTATTTT.

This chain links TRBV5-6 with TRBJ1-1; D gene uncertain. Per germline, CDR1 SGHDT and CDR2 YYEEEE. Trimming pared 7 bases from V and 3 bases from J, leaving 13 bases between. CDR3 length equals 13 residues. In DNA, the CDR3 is TGTGCCAGCCTGGCTGGAGGATACACTGAAGCTTTCTTT. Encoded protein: CASLAGGYTEAFF.